The entry below describes one T cell receptor (beta chain). This record belongs to a study of tumor-infiltrating lymphocytes in localized non-small cell lung cancer. V was clipped by 1 base and J by 2 bases, with 15 bases between them. The CDR3 has 16 residues. Germline V lookup: CDR1 SGHVS, CDR2 FQNEAQ. The method was immunoSEQ multiplex PCR; TCRdb's version includes in-frame clones alone and lacks a portion of them. The data show some 10,000 clones, roughly 60% seen once. The sample consisted of uninvolved lung tissue not adjacent to the tumor. The sequence was obtained from a human donor with non-small cell lung cancer. The chain recombines TRBV7-8 with TRBJ2-7; D ambiguous. DNA of the CDR3: TGTGCCAGCAGCTTAGAGGCCCAGACACTTACCTACGAGCAGTACTTC. Translated, it gives CASSLEAQTLTYEQYF.